Below are 26 T cell receptor beta chains sequenced from a single sample in a study of beta chain features in type 1 diabetes. The isolated RNA, all of it, was reverse transcribed, so expressed TCRB transcripts were what got sequenced. Generated by immunoSEQ multiplex PCR, the TCRdb table keeps only in-frame clones and is missing some. The sample comprises approximately 40,000 clones, 50% of which are singletons, and roughly 0.25% rests with the top ten. The sequencing input was stem cell memory CD4+ T cells from blood. Source of these receptors: a woman between 25 and 40 years old in good health.

A few counts support this clone. This chain links TRBV6-5 with TRBJ2-7; 7 bases line up with TRBD1. Germline CDR1 reads MNHEY; CDR2 reads SVGAGI. The J segment lost 6 bases and the V segment lost 5 bases, leaving 13 bases of the junction unmatched. CDR3 size: 15 residues. CDR3 in amino acids: CASSLGPTGNGEQYF. In DNA form, the CDR3 reads TGTGCCAGCAGTCTTGGACCGACAGGGAACGGCGAGCAGTACTTC.

This clone was seen only a few times. CDR3 in DNA: TGTGCCAGCAGCTTAGCCGGGACAGGGAATTACAATGAGCAGTTCTTC. Translation gives CASSLAGTGNYNEQFF. This rearrangement joins TRBV5-6 to TRBJ2-1, with 9 bases matching TRBD1. Germline values: CDR1 SGHDT, CDR2 YYEEEE. There are 16 residues in the CDR3. Trimming cost V 2 bases and J 4 bases; bases outside gene matches: 7.

The gene calls are TRBV18 and TRBJ2-1, with 14 bases that match TRBD2. There are 19 residues in the CDR3. V lost 5 bases, J lost 0 bases, and 9 bases stayed unmatched. The germline gives CDR1 KGHSH, CDR2 LQKENI. The CDR3: CASSARLAGGSSSYNEQFF. The CDR3 DNA is TGTGCCAGCTCAGCTCGACTAGCGGGAGGGTCTAGCTCCTACAATGAGCAGTTCTTC.

In its sample, this clone was seen a few times. The V call is TRBV19, the J call TRBJ2-3, with 8 bases that match TRBD1. The CDR3 contains 15 residues. Germline values: CDR1 LNHDA, CDR2 SQIVND (reference sequence). V was pared by 4 bases and J by 6 bases, with 9 bases of the junction left unmatched. The CDR3 DNA sequence: TGTGCCAGTAGTAGGGGACAGGCCCCCTCTGATACGCAGTATTTT. Translation gives CASSRGQAPSDTQYF.

The V call is TRBV4-2, the J call TRBJ1-1, with a possible D match to TRBD1 (6 bases). Germline assignment: CDR1 LGHNA and CDR2 YNFKEQ. The length of the CDR3 is 15 residues. With 6 bases removed from V and 1 base from J, the gap between germline ends came to 15 bases. DNA of the CDR3: TGTGCCAGCAGAGAGGGGGAAAGGTGGAACACTGAAGCTTTCTTT. The encoded protein is CASREGERWNTEAFF.

The chain joins TRBV7-6 to TRBJ2-1; tentatively, D is TRBD2 (6 bases). Trimming took off 6 bases at V and 3 bases at J, with 9 bases between the two ends. Germline V gene sequence: CDR1 SGHVS, CDR2 FNYEAQ. The CDR3 covers 13 residues. In DNA form, the CDR3 reads TGTGCCAGCAGTCGGGACTTCTACAATGAGCAGTTCTTC. The encoded protein is CASSRDFYNEQFF.

The chain joins TRBV28 to TRBJ2-5, with D tentatively TRBD1 (6 bases). V shed 6 bases and J shed 2 bases, with 16 bases lying between them. This CDR3 spans 15 amino acids. Germline CDR1 MDHEN, CDR2 SYDVKM. CDR3 coding DNA: TGTGCCAGCAGCCCCGGACAGATGACGCAAGAGACCCAGTACTTC. It specifies CASSPGQMTQETQYF.

The chain has TRBV2 and TRBJ2-7, with D possibly matching TRBD1 (6 bases). CDR3 length: 15 residues. The germline CDR1 and CDR2 sequences are SNHLY and FYNNEI. Trimming pared 10 bases from V and 2 bases from J, leaving 21 bases between. The CDR3 region is CATHSRWDTAYEQYF. The CDR3 coding sequence is TGTGCCACCCATTCGCGCTGGGACACCGCCTACGAGCAGTACTTC.

V and J are TRBV4-3 and TRBJ1-1; TRBD1 might be the D (6 bases). Trimming took 0 bases from V and 8 from J, leaving 13 bases between them. In germline, CDR1 is LGHNA, CDR2 YSLEER. The CDR3 length is 14 residues. In nucleotides, the CDR3 is TGCGCCAGCAGCCAAGATACAGGGTTTCCCGAAGCTTTCTTT. Translating it yields CASSQDTGFPEAFF.

This chain uses TRBV28 with TRBJ1-5; D not certain. V lost 3 bases to trimming and J lost 0 bases, with 9 bases between them. This CDR3 has 15 residues. Looked up from germline, CDR1 is MDHEN and CDR2 is SYDVKM. DNA for the CDR3: TGTGCCAGCAGTTTGTCGAGGTATAGCAATCAGCCCCAGCATTTT. Protein product: CASSLSRYSNQPQHF. Full variable domain (missing parts from reference TRBV28 and TRBJ1-5): DVKVTQSSRYLVKRTGEKVFLECVQDMDHENMFWYRQDPGLGLRLIYFSYDVKMKEKGDIPEGYSVSREKKERFSLILESASTNQTSMYLCASSLSRYSNQPQHFGDGTRLSIL.

The J gene is TRBJ2-7, the V gene TRBV5-4; 9 nucleotides line up with TRBD1. Germline V lookup: CDR1 SGHNT, CDR2 YYREEE (reference sequence). This CDR3 is 13 amino acids long. With V trimmed by 3 bases and J by 6 bases, 4 bases remained unmatched. The CDR3 coding sequence is TGTGCCAGCAGCTGGGGACAGGGTCTCGAGCAGTACTTC. This codes for CASSWGQGLEQYF. Drawing the rest from reference TRBV5-4 and TRBJ2-7, the complete variable domain is ETGVTQSPTHLIKTRGQQVTLRCSSQSGHNTVSWYQQALGQGPQFIFQYYREEENGRGNFPPRFSGLQFPNYSSELNVNALELDDSALYLCASSWGQGLEQYFGPGTRLTVT.

CDR3 bases: TGTGCCACCAGCAAGGGGATGGGGATCTCATATGGCTACACCTTC. Translated: CATSKGMGISYGYTF. The chain links TRBV15 to TRBJ1-2; TRBD1 might be the D (5 bases). The CDR3 is 15 residues long. Trimming removed 4 bases at V and 5 bases at J, with 17 bases between. The germline CDR1 and CDR2 sequences are LNHNV and YYDKDF (reference sequence).

This clone turned up a few times. The rearrangement joins TRBV5-4 to TRBJ2-7; perhaps TRBD2 as D (6 bases). Germline lookup yields CDR1 SGHNT and CDR2 YYREEE (reference sequence). The CDR3 consists of 16 residues. V was cut by 0 bases and J by 3 bases, with 16 bases left in between. DNA for the CDR3: TGTGCCAGCAGCTTGGATTTCGATCGGGAGAACTACGAGCAGTACTTC. Its translation is CASSLDFDRENYEQYF.

This clone has a handful of counts. The rearrangement uses TRBV29-1 and TRBJ1-2, with 7 positions matching TRBD1. Germline V CDR1 and CDR2: SQVTM, ANQGSEA. The CDR3 is 16 residues long. Trimming at V came to 3 bases and at J to 5 bases, leaving 15 bases not matched to a gene. This CDR3 is CSVEEYPGQSFYGYTF. CDR3 DNA sequence: TGCAGCGTTGAGGAATACCCGGGACAGTCTTTTTATGGCTACACCTTC.

This clone was recorded a few times. The V call is TRBV6-6, the J call TRBJ2-7; 7 bases match TRBD1. The CDR3 consists of 14 residues. Germline trimming cut 6 bases from V and 5 bases from J; bases unmatched to any gene: 10. Germline V gene lookup returns CDR1 MNHNY and CDR2 SVGAGI (reference sequence). In DNA form, the CDR3 reads TGTGCCAGCAGAACGGGACAGTTCTATGACGAGCAGTACTTC. Translation gives CASRTGQFYDEQYF.

This sequence joins TRBV27 and TRBJ2-1; 8 bases fit TRBD2. Trimming at V came to 3 bases and at J to 7 bases, leaving 8 bases not matched to a gene. The CDR3 spans 15 residues. Germline values: CDR1 MNHEY, CDR2 SMNVEV (reference sequence). The CDR3 DNA reads TGTGCCAGCAGTTTTCGGGAGGGGTTTTCAAATGAGCAGTTCTTC. It specifies CASSFREGFSNEQFF.

This chain uses TRBV2 with TRBJ2-2, with TRBD2 identical over 8 bases. The CDR3 spans 13 residues. V shed 8 bases and J 4 bases; nucleotides not matched to a gene: 3. CDR1 and CDR2 (germline): SNHLY, FYNNEI. As DNA, the CDR3 is TGTGCCAGCCGGGCGGGGGGCACCGGGGAGCTGTTTTTT. It yields the protein CASRAGGTGELFF.

This clone has only a few counts. The gene calls are TRBV29-1 and TRBJ2-5; 14 bases match TRBD2. V was pared by 3 bases and J by 4 bases, with 13 bases of the junction left unmatched. CDR1 is SQVTM, CDR2 ANQGSEA, per germline. This CDR3 is 18 amino acids long. The CDR3 coding sequence is TGCAGCGTTGATGGACTAGCGGGAGGCCTGGGGCTGACAGAGACCCAGTACTTC. It is translated as CSVDGLAGGLGLTETQYF.

The chain uses TRBV25-1 and TRBJ2-2; tentatively, D is TRBD2 (6 bases). V lost 5 bases to trimming and J lost 5 bases, with 12 bases between them. Germline V gene sequence: CDR1 MGHDK, CDR2 SYGVNS. CDR3 length equals 14 residues. The CDR3 DNA reads TGTGCCAGCAGTCCGGGACTTAGGACCGGGGAGCTGTTTTTT. Protein: CASSPGLRTGELFF.

The chain is built from TRBV11-3 and TRBJ2-3, with 12 nucleotides matching TRBD2. The CDR3 runs to 16 residues. The germline V gene encodes CDR1 SGHNT and CDR2 YENEEA. V dropped 1 base and J dropped 6; count of bases not matched to a gene: 5. The CDR3 region has the DNA TGTGCCAGCAGCTTAGGGACTAGCGGGGTCCTGGATACGCAGTATTTT. Translation: CASSLGTSGVLDTQYF.

This clone was observed a single time. The chain couples TRBV6-6 to TRBJ1-3; 7 nucleotides agree with TRBD1. Germline trimming cut 7 bases from V and 7 bases from J; bases unmatched to any gene: 13. The germline V gene has CDR1 MNHNY and CDR2 SVGAGI (reference sequence). The CDR3 is 15 residues long. The DNA of the CDR3 is TGTGCCAGCACCTCCCCCACCGACAGGGTTAACACCATATATTTT. It specifies CASTSPTDRVNTIYF.

The rearrangement joins TRBV15 to TRBJ2-1; 10 nucleotides line up with TRBD1. Germline CDR1 is LNHNV and CDR2 is YYDKDF (reference sequence). Trimming removed 4 bases from V and 3 bases from J; junction bases left unmatched: 3. The CDR3 is made up of 15 amino acids. CDR3 nucleotide sequence: TGTGCCACCAGCAAGGGGACAGGGGTCTACAATGAGCAGTTCTTC. Translating gives CATSKGTGVYNEQFF.

This rearrangement joins TRBV6-5 to TRBJ2-2; TRBD1 is a possible D gene (7 bases). This CDR3 comprises 16 residues. The V and J ends lost 2 bases and 4 bases respectively, with 14 bases between them. Germline values: CDR1 MNHEY, CDR2 SVGAGI. The CDR3 sequence: CASSYAGQPPTGELFF. The CDR3 coding sequence is TGTGCCAGCAGTTACGCGGGACAGCCTCCCACCGGGGAGCTGTTTTTT.

The chain carries TRBV6-1 and TRBJ1-2, with 9 bases aligning to TRBD1. This CDR3 has 13 residues. Germline V gene data show CDR1 as MNHNS and CDR2 as SASEGT. With 10 bases clipped from V and 7 bases from J, the junction kept 10 bases outside the gene matches. This CDR3 is CAIVRDRVSGYTF. In DNA, the CDR3 is TGTGCCATCGTCCGGGACAGGGTTAGTGGCTACACCTTC.

CDR3 DNA sequence: TGTGCCAGCGGGACAGTACGGAGTGAAAAACTGTTTTTT. It encodes CASGTVRSEKLFF. V usage is TRBV28 and J usage is TRBJ1-4, with 7 bases fitting TRBD1. Trimming took 8 bases from V and 7 from J; bases not matched to a gene: 7. The CDR3 covers 13 residues. CDR1 is MDHEN and CDR2 is SYDVKM in the germline V gene.

The rearrangement uses TRBV13 and TRBJ2-2, with D possibly matching TRBD1 (6 bases). V was trimmed by 5 bases and J by 4 bases, leaving 20 bases between them. CDR3 size: 17 residues. CDR1 and CDR2 (germline): PRHDT, FYEKMQ (reference sequence). The CDR3: CASSHGVGGESTGELFF. The CDR3 DNA sequence: TGTGCCAGCAGCCACGGGGTTGGGGGCGAGAGCACCGGGGAGCTGTTTTTT. Looking up the rest from reference TRBV13 and TRBJ2-2 gives the full variable domain: AAGVIQSPRHLIKEKRETATLKCYPIPRHDTVYWYQQGPGQDPQFLISFYEKMQSDKGSIPDRFSAQQFSDYHSELNMSSLELGDSALYFCASSHGVGGESTGELFFGEGSRLTVL.